This passage covers 28 T cell receptor beta chains from one sample sequenced in a study of blood T cells in healthy people across ages. Sample-barcoded 5' priming and a J-beta primer mix drove a second PCR of roughly 6 to 12 cycles. TCRdb re-called the 5' RACE reads through MiXCR, storing one row per CDR3 protein. The table lists roughly 1.6 million distinct CDR3 sequences, about 32% of them singletons, with over 9% in the top ten. Sequencing input: blood. Receptors originate from a woman in her 30s in good health.

The V and J genes are TRBV12-5 and TRBJ2-3; 12 bases map to TRBD2. The V and J ends lost 4 bases and 0 bases, in that order; junction bases with no gene match: 2. CDR1 and CDR2 from the germline V gene are LGHNT and FRNRAP. This CDR3 comprises 16 residues. The CDR3 loop is CASGSGTSGSTDTQYF. The CDR3 nucleotides read TGTGCTAGTGGTTCAGGGACTAGCGGGAGCACAGATACGCAGTATTTT.

Notes on this clonotype: A read error may explain this, as a much larger clone is one base away. The chain is built from TRBV18 and TRBJ2-5; perhaps D is TRBD1 or TRBD2 (5 bases each). The germline gives CDR1 KGHSH, CDR2 LQKENI. CDR3 length: 13 residues. Trimming pared 11 bases from V and 2 bases from J, leaving 15 bases between. CDR3 DNA: TGTGCCTGCCACCGGGACGAACAAGAGACCCAGTACTTC. Translated: CACHRDEQETQYF. The entire variable domain, with the rest obtained from reference TRBV18 and TRBJ2-5, is as follows: NAGVMQNPRHLVRRRGQEARLRCSPMKGHSHVYWYRQLPEEGLKFMVYLQKENIIDESGMPKERFSAEFPKEGPSILRIQQVVRGDSAAYFCACHRDEQETQYFGPGTRLLVL.

The V call is TRBV7-8, the J call TRBJ2-5, with TRBD1 matching over 10 bases. V was clipped by 5 bases and J by 4 bases; unmatched bases: 13. The CDR3 has 17 residues. The germline CDR1 and CDR2 sequences are SGHVS and FQNEAQ. The CDR3 region is CASSRNPGDRGRETQYF. The CDR3 DNA sequence: TGTGCCAGCAGCCGTAACCCCGGGGACAGGGGAAGAGAGACCCAGTACTTC.

The chain recombines TRBV5-1 with TRBJ1-2, with 7 bases fitting TRBD1. This CDR3 has 15 amino acids. V trimming: 4 bases; J trimming: 4 bases; junction bases outside the gene matches: 10. The germline V gene has CDR1 SGHRS and CDR2 YFSETQ. CDR3 amino acids: CASSPGTVNAYGYTF. In nucleotides, the CDR3 is TGCGCCAGCAGCCCCGGGACAGTTAATGCCTATGGCTACACCTTC.

The chain recombines TRBV5-1 with TRBJ1-1; D unclear. V was shortened by 1 base and J by 4 bases, with 11 bases between the two germline ends. This CDR3 region has 14 residues. Germline CDR1 reads SGHRS; CDR2 reads YFSETQ. CDR3 DNA: TGCGCCAGCAGCTTGAACCAGGATATCACTGAAGCTTTCTTT. Translating it yields CASSLNQDITEAFF. The full variable domain, in which reference TRBV5-1 and TRBJ1-1 provide the parts outside the CDR3, is KAGVTQTPRYLIKTRGQQVTLSCSPISGHRSVSWYQQTPGQGLQFLFEYFSETQRNKGNFPGRFSGRQFSNSRSEMNVSTLELGDSALYLCASSLNQDITEAFFGQGTRLTVV.

In its sample, this clonotype was seen a few times. The rearrangement joins TRBV2 to TRBJ2-7; 12 bases are a match to TRBD2. With V trimmed by 8 bases and J by 3 bases, 5 bases remained unmatched. Germline loops: CDR1 SNHLY, CDR2 FYNNEI. The CDR3 extends over 14 amino acids. The CDR3 protein is CASRRLAGDYEQYF. CDR3 DNA sequence: TGTGCCAGCCGGAGACTAGCGGGAGACTACGAGCAGTACTTC.

CDR3 residues: CASSSTEGAYGYTF. The DNA of the CDR3 is TGTGCCAGCAGCTCTACTGAGGGGGCATATGGCTACACCTTC. The chain couples TRBV7-9 to TRBJ1-2; TRBD1 matches 7 bases. The CDR3 length is 14 residues. From germline, CDR1 is SEHNR and CDR2 FQNEAQ (reference sequence). Trimming removed 4 bases from V and 5 bases from J; junction bases left unmatched: 7.

This clonotype was picked up a small number of times. The chain is built from TRBV28 and TRBJ1-1; D call uncertain. CDR1 is MDHEN, CDR2 SYDVKM, per germline. The CDR3 totals 14 residues. V shed 4 bases and J shed 11 bases, with 20 bases lying between them. CDR3 sequence reads: CASSSLTQLQRAFF. CDR3 coding DNA: TGTGCCAGCAGTTCCCTCACACAATTACAGCGGGCTTTCTTT.

This clonotype turned up a few times. An end of the junction does not agree with germline; a read error may underlie this. The gene calls are TRBV6-2 or TRBV6-3 and TRBJ2-1; 12 nucleotides align to TRBD2. The germline V gene encodes CDR1 MNHEY and CDR2 SVGEGT. The CDR3 length is 15 residues. The CDR3 sequence: CASSKLAGGGNGQFF. The CDR3 nucleotides are TGTGCCAGCAGCAAACTAGCGGGGGGAGGCAATGGGCAGTTCTTC.

There are a few counts of this clonotype. The chain carries TRBV3-1 and TRBJ1-1; unclear D gene. Germline lookup yields CDR1 LGHDT and CDR2 YNNKEL (reference sequence). The V end was cut by 2 bases, the J end by 0 bases, with 16 bases between. This CDR3 is 17 amino acids long. The CDR3 DNA reads as TGTGCCAGCAGCCAAAGGTGGCAACTCTCCATGAACACTGAAGCTTTCTTT. Amino acid sequence: CASSQRWQLSMNTEAFF.

This chain uses TRBV24-1 with TRBJ1-5; no clear D gene. V was clipped by 3 bases and J by 10 bases, with 15 bases between them. Germline V CDR1 and CDR2: KGHDR, SFDVKD. This CDR3 has 14 amino acids. CDR3: CATSDPGWGAPQHF. Here the CDR3 DNA reads TGTGCCACCAGTGATCCTGGATGGGGTGCACCCCAGCATTTT.

The V and J genes are TRBV11-1 and TRBJ2-5; possible D gene TRBD1, 5 bases. V lost 5 bases and J 3 bases, leaving 22 bases between the germline ends. Germline V gives CDR1 SGHAT, CDR2 FQDESV (reference sequence). CDR3 size: 17 residues. This chain's CDR3 is CASSLTAAGSFKETQYF. CDR3 DNA: TGTGCCAGCAGCCTAACGGCGGCAGGGTCCTTCAAAGAGACCCAGTACTTC.

The V and J genes are TRBV7-6 and TRBJ2-7; weak D call: TRBD2 (6 bases). Germline CDR1 SGHVS, CDR2 FNYEAQ. The CDR3 has 18 amino acids. Trimming took 2 bases from V and 3 from J, leaving 23 bases between them. The CDR3 loop reads CASSLSGISGSGGYEQYF. The CDR3 DNA is TGTGCCAGCAGCTTATCTGGAATCAGTGGTAGCGGCGGCTACGAGCAGTACTTC.

This clonotype has more than one count but fewer than ten. One end of the junction fails to match germline, which may point to a read error. The chain has TRBV7-2 and TRBJ1-2, with D hard to call. In germline, CDR1 is SGHTA, CDR2 FQGNSA. The CDR3 covers 14 residues. CDR3 sequence (DNA): TGTGCCAGCAGCTCCACTTCGGACCTCTATGGTTACACCTTC. Protein sequence: CASSSTSDLYGYTF.

The V gene is TRBV16, the J gene TRBJ1-2; no reliable D call. The V end was cut by 2 bases, the J end by 6 bases, with 13 bases between. Per the germline V gene, CDR1 is KGHSY and CDR2 is FQNENV. The CDR3 has 14 residues. Written as DNA, the CDR3 is TGTGCCAGCAGCCAAATCCCGGAGAACCATGGCTACACCTTC. Protein sequence: CASSQIPENHGYTF. The full variable domain, in which reference TRBV16 and TRBJ1-2 provide the parts outside the CDR3, is GEEVAQTPKHLVRGEGQKAKLYCAPIKGHSYVFWYQQVLKNEFKFLISFQNENVFDETGMPKERFSAKCLPNSPCSLEIQATKLEDSAVYFCASSQIPENHGYTFGSGTRLTVV.

In its sample, this clonotype was seen a few times. The rearrangement uses TRBV25-1 and TRBJ2-7, with D possibly matching TRBD2 (6 bases). TRBJ2-5 matches the DNA end more closely, so the J call is doubtful. CDR3 size: 12 residues. The germline V gene has CDR1 MGHDK and CDR2 SYGVNS. In DNA, the CDR3 is TGTGCCAGCAGTGGGGACGGGGGGACCCAGTACTTC. Translating it yields CASSGDGGTQYF.

This clonotype was recorded a few times. The rearrangement joins TRBV7-3 to TRBJ2-1; 10 bases line up with TRBD2. V lost 3 bases to trimming and J lost 8 bases; unmatched junction nucleotides: 4. CDR3 length equals 14 residues. Looked up from germline, CDR1 is SGHTA and CDR2 is FQGTGA. The CDR3 is CASSFSGGRDEQFF. As DNA, the CDR3 is TGTGCCAGCAGCTTTAGCGGGGGGCGGGATGAGCAGTTCTTC.

The table lists this clonotype with a few counts. The CDR3 region is CASSLQPTGLSYEQYF. The CDR3 coding sequence is TGTGCCAGTAGTCTTCAGCCCACAGGGCTTTCCTACGAGCAGTACTTC. V is TRBV19 and J is TRBJ2-7; tentative D call: TRBD1 (6 bases). The CDR3 contains 16 residues. The germline gives CDR1 LNHDA, CDR2 SQIVND (reference sequence). The germline V and J ends were trimmed by 5 bases and 1 base, with 18 bases remaining between them.

This clonotype appeared once. One end of the junction does not line up with germline, which may come from a read error. This chain connects TRBV12-3 or TRBV12-4 to TRBJ2-4; D gene uncertain. Judging by the DNA end, TRBJ2-7 fits better; the J call may be wrong. The CDR3 totals 13 residues. The CDR3: CAGSFSGTYEQYF. CDR3 in DNA: TGTGCCGGCAGTTTCTCCGGAACCTACGAGCAGTACTTC.

CDR3 sequence reads: CSATAGTENTEAFF. The DNA of the CDR3 is TGCAGCGCCACAGCCGGGACGGAGAACACTGAAGCTTTCTTT. The chain recombines TRBV29-1 with TRBJ1-1; D may be TRBD1 (5 bases). V lost 7 bases to trimming and J lost 1 base, with 16 bases between them. Germline lookup yields CDR1 SQVTM and CDR2 ANQGSEA. The CDR3 has 14 residues.

This clonotype occurred a few times. The genes are TRBV6-5 and TRBJ1-2; perhaps TRBD1 as D (5 bases). Germline lookup yields CDR1 MNHEY and CDR2 SVGAGI. Deletions cut 0 bases from V and 4 bases from J, with 12 bases between. The length of the CDR3 is 15 residues. CDR3 region: CASSYSTGGGYGYTF. Here the CDR3 DNA reads TGTGCCAGCAGTTACTCCACAGGCGGGGGCTATGGCTACACCTTC.

With respect to this clonotype: A much larger clone differs by one base, so this may be a read error. The rearrangement uses TRBV20-1 and TRBJ2-5; D uncertain. This CDR3 contains 13 residues. Germline V gene lookup returns CDR1 DFQATT and CDR2 SNEGSKA (reference sequence). CDR3 protein: CSARRVTKETRYF. The CDR3 region has the DNA TGCAGTGCTAGAAGGGTCACCAAAGAGACCCGGTACTTC.

The DNA for the CDR3 is TGTGCCAGCAGCCCGTCCCTGGACAGGAACACTGAAGCTTTCTTT. Protein product: CASSPSLDRNTEAFF. The gene calls are TRBV11-2 and TRBJ1-1, with D perhaps TRBD1 (6 bases). The germline CDR1 and CDR2 sequences are SGHAT and FQNNGV. The CDR3 is 15 residues long. Deletions cut 5 bases from V and 1 base from J, with 14 bases between.

The chain combines TRBV11-1 with TRBJ1-1; 9 bases match TRBD1. This CDR3 is 16 amino acids long. J was trimmed by 3 bases and V by 3 bases; bases with no gene match: 8. CDR1 is SGHAT, CDR2 FQDESV, per germline (reference sequence). This CDR3 reads CASSFGQGRADTEAFF. In DNA form, the CDR3 reads TGTGCCAGCAGCTTCGGACAGGGGAGAGCGGACACTGAAGCTTTCTTT.

Many counts were recorded for this clonotype. DNA of the CDR3: TGCGCCAGCAGCCAAGTAGGGGGGCGCAGGGGCGAGCAGTACTTC. Amino acid sequence: CASSQVGGRRGEQYF. This chain links TRBV4-1 with TRBJ2-7, with D perhaps being TRBD1 or TRBD2 (6 bases each). Germline CDR1 reads MGHRA; CDR2 reads YSYEKL. The CDR3 covers 15 residues. With 1 base removed from V and 6 bases from J, the gap between germline ends came to 16 bases.

The table lists this clonotype with a few counts. The V gene is TRBV27, the J gene TRBJ2-1; 7 bases align to TRBD1. CDR3 length equals 15 residues. Trimming cost V 7 bases and J 2 bases; bases outside gene matches: 8. Germline CDR1 MNHEY, CDR2 SMNVEV (reference sequence). The CDR3 coding sequence is TGTGCCAGCACTACAGGGGTCTTTACCTACAATGAGCAGTTCTTC. Translation: CASTTGVFTYNEQFF.

The chain uses TRBV5-8 and TRBJ2-4; D gene ambiguous. The J call is doubtful: the DNA matches TRBJ2-7 better. CDR3 size: 15 residues. Germline CDR1 is SGHTS and CDR2 is YDEGEE. The CDR3 region is CASSLFSGVGYEQYF. For the CDR3, the DNA is TGTGCCAGCAGCTTGTTCTCTGGGGTTGGTTACGAGCAGTACTTC.

This clonotype was recorded once. The genes are TRBV20-1 and TRBJ1-2; D gene unclear. The CDR3 consists of 15 residues. V lost 0 bases and J lost 4, with 15 bases in between. The germline V gene has CDR1 DFQATT and CDR2 SNEGSKA (reference sequence). The CDR3 reads CSARDFRPPGYGYTF. CDR3 sequence (DNA): TGCAGTGCTAGAGATTTCCGACCGCCCGGCTATGGCTACACCTTC.